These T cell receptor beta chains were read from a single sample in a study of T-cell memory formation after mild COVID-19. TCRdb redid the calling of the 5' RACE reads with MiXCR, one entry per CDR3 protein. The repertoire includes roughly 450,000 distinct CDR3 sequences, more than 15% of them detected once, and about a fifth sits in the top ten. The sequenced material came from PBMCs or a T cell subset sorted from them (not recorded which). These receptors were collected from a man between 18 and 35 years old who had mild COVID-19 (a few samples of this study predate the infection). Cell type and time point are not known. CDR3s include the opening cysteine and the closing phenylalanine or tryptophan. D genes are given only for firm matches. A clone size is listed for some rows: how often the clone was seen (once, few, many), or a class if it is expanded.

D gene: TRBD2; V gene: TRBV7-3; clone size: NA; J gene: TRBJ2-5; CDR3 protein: CASSFELAGGLETQYF; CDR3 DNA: TGTGCCAGCAGCTTCGAACTAGCGGGGGGGCTAGAGACCCAGTACTTC
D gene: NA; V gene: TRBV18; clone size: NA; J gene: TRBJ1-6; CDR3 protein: CASSRGLGLNNSPLHF; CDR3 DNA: TGTGCCAGCTCACGGGGACTGGGACTGAATAATTCACCCCTCCACTTT
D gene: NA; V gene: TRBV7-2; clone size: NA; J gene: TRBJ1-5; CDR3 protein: CASSSGRHQPQHF; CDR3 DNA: TGTGCCAGCAGCTCAGGGAGACATCAGCCCCAGCATTTT
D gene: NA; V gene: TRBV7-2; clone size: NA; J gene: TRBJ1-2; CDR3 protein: CASSSVTVGYTF; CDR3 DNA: TGTGCCAGCAGCTCCGTCACAGTCGGCTACACCTTC
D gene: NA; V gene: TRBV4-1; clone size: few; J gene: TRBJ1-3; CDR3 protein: CASSQGAGPMRFLPGNTIYF; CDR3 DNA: TGCGCCAGCAGCCAAGGGGCAGGGCCCATGCGGTTTCTTCCTGGAAACACCATATATTTT
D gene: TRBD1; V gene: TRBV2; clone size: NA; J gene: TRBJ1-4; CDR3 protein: CASSELDRGGEKLFF; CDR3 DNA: TGTGCCAGCAGTGAATTGGACAGGGGAGGGGAAAAACTGTTTTTT
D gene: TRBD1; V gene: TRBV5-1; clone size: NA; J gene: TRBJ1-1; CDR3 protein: CASSLDVQGAYTEAFF; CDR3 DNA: TGCGCCAGCAGCTTGGATGTTCAGGGGGCCTACACTGAAGCTTTCTTT
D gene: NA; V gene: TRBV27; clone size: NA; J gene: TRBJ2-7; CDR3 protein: CASSSWTDGYEQYF; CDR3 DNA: TGTGCCAGCAGTTCTTGGACAGACGGCTACGAGCAGTACTTC
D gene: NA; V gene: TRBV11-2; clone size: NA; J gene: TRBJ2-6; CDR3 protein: CASSPSPYSGANVLTF; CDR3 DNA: TGTGCCAGCAGCCCCTCTCCGTACTCTGGGGCCAACGTCCTGACTTTC
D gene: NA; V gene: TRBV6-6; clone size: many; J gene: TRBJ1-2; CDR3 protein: CASSYGSSNYGYTF; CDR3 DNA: TGTGCCAGCAGTTATGGCTCTTCTAACTATGGCTACACCTTC
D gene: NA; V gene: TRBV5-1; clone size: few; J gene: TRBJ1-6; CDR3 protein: CASSPDTWSSYNSPLHF; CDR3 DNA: TGCGCCAGCAGCCCGGACACTTGGAGCTCCTATAATTCACCCCTCCACTTT
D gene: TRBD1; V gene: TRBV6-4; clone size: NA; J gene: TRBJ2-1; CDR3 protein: CASGTGIWNEQFF; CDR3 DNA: TGTGCCAGCGGGACAGGGATCTGGAATGAGCAGTTCTTC
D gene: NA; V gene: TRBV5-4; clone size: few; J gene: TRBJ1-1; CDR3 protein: CASRRGPGHEAFF; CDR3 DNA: TGTGCCAGCAGACGAGGACCGGGGCACGAAGCTTTCTTT
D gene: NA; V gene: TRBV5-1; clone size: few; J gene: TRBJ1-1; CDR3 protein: CASSLDPFRSEAFF; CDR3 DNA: TGCGCCAGCAGCTTAGACCCTTTTCGATCTGAAGCTTTCTTT
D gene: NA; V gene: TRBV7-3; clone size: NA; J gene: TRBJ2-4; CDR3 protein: CASSSEGTKNIQYF; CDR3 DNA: TGTGCCAGCAGTTCGGAGGGGACCAAAAACATTCAGTACTTC
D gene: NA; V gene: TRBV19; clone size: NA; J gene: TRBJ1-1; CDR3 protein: CASSPQRSRGYNTEAFF; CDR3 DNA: TGTGCCAGTAGTCCACAACGTTCCAGGGGCTACAACACTGAAGCTTTCTTT
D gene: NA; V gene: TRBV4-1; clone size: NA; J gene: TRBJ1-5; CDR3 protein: CASSQVGAGDEPQHF; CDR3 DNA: TGCGCCAGCAGCCAAGTCGGAGCTGGGGATGAGCCCCAGCATTTT
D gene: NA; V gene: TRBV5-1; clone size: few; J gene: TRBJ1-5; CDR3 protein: CASSLAFGNQPQHF; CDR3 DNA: TGCGCCAGCAGCTTGGCCTTTGGAAATCAGCCCCAGCATTTT
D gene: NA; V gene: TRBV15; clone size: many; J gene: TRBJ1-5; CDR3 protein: CATSRDRLFQPQHF; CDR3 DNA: TGTGCCACCAGCAGAGATCGTCTTTTCCAGCCCCAGCATTTT
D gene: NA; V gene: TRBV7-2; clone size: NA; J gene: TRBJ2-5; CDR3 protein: CASSLVWSETQYF; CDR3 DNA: TGTGCCAGCAGCTTAGTGTGGTCAGAGACCCAGTACTTC
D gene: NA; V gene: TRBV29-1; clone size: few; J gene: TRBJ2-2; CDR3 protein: CSVVRLNTGELFF; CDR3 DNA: TGCAGCGTTGTCAGGCTAAACACCGGGGAGCTGTTTTTT
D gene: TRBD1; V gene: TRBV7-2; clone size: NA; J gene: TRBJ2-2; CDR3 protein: CASSSIAGQGATGELFF; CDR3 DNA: TGTGCCAGCAGCTCGATAGCGGGACAGGGGGCTACCGGGGAGCTGTTTTTT
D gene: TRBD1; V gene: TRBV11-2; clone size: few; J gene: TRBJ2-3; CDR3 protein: CAGTGRDTDTQYF; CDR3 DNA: TGCGCCGGGACAGGGCGAGATACAGATACGCAGTATTTT
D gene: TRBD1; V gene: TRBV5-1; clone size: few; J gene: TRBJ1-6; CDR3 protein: CASSFSVDRRLNSPLHF; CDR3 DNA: TGCGCCAGCAGCTTTTCCGTGGACAGGCGGCTAAACTCACCCCTCCACTTT
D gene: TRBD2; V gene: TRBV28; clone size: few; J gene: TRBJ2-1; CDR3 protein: CARLGLAGYIGEQFF; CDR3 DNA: TGTGCCAGACTCGGACTAGCGGGGTACATAGGTGAGCAGTTCTTC
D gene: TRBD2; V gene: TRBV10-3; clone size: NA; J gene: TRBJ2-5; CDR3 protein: CAISESTSGGKYQETQYF; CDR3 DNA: TGTGCCATCAGTGAGTCGACTAGCGGGGGCAAGTACCAAGAGACCCAGTACTTC
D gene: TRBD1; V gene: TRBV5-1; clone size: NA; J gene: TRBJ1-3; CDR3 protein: CASGEQGASGNTIYF; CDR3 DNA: TGCGCCAGCGGGGAACAGGGGGCCTCGGGAAACACCATATATTTT
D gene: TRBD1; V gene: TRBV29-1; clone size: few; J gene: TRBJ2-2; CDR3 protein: CSADRGNTGELFF; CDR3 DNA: TGCAGCGCCGACAGGGGGAACACCGGGGAGCTGTTTTTT
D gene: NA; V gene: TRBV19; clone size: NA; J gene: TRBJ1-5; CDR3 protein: CASSIPPGPGHF; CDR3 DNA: TGTGCCAGTAGTATCCCCCCCGGCCCGGGGCATTTT
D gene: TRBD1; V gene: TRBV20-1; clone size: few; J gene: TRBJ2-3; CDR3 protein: CSARDTGGRTDTQYF; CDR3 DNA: TGCAGTGCTAGAGATACAGGGGGCCGCACAGATACGCAGTATTTT
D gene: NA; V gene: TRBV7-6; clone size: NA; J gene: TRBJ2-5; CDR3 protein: CASSLGGGETETQYF; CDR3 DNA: TGTGCCAGCAGCTTAGGAGGAGGGGAGACGGAGACCCAGTACTTC
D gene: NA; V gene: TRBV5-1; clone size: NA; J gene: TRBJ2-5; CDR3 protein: CASSDGGRQETQYF; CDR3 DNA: TGCGCCAGCAGCGACGGGGGACGCCAAGAGACCCAGTACTTC
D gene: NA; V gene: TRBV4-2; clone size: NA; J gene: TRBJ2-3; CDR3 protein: CASSQESGTSDTQYF; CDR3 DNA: TGTGCCAGCAGCCAAGAAAGCGGCACCTCAGATACGCAGTATTTT
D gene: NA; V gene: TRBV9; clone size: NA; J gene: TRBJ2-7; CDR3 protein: CASSVVGGVGEQYF; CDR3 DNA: TGTGCCAGCAGCGTAGTTGGCGGGGTGGGCGAGCAGTACTTC
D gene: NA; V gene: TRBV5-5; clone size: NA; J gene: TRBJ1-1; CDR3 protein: CASSLLAENTEAFF; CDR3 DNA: TGTGCCAGCAGCTTGTTGGCAGAAAACACTGAAGCTTTCTTT
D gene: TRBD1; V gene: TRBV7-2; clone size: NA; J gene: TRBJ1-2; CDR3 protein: CASSGTGEGGYTF; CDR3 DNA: TGTGCCAGCAGCGGGACAGGGGAGGGTGGCTACACCTTC
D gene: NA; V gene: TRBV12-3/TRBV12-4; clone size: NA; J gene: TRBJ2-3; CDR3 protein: CASSTRRDGLTDTQYF; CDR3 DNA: TGTGCCAGCAGTACCCGCCGGGACGGACTCACAGATACGCAGTATTTT
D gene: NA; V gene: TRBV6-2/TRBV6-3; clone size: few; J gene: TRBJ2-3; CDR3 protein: CASSYFRSTDTQYF; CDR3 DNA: TGTGCCAGCAGTTACTTCCGGAGCACAGATACGCAGTATTTT
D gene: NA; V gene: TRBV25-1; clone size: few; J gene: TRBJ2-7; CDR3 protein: CASSDGSYEQYF; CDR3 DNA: TGTGCCAGCAGTGATGGGTCCTACGAGCAGTACTTC
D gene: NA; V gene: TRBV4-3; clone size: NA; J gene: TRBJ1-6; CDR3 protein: CASSQEGQAFNSPLHF; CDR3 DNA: TGCGCCAGCAGCCAAGAAGGGCAGGCTTTTAATTCACCCCTCCACTTT
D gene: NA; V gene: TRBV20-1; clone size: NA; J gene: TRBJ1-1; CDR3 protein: CSASTYTEAFF; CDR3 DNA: TGCAGTGCTAGTACGTACACTGAAGCTTTCTTT
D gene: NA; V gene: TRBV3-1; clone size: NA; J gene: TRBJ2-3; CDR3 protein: CASSQTDGTDTQYF; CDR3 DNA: TGTGCCAGCAGCCAGACGGACGGCACAGATACGCAGTATTTT
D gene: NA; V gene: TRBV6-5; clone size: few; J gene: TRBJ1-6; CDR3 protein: CASTQWSSYNSPLHF; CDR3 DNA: TGTGCCAGCACCCAATGGAGCTCCTATAATTCACCCCTCCACTTT
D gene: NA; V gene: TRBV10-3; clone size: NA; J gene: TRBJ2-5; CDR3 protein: CAIRPQSGQETQYF; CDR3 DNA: TGTGCCATCCGTCCCCAGTCGGGACAAGAGACCCAGTACTTC
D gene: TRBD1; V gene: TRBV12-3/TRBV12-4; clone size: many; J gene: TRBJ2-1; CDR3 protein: CASSYRQGAYNEQFF; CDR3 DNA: TGTGCCAGCAGCTATAGACAGGGGGCCTACAATGAGCAGTTCTTC
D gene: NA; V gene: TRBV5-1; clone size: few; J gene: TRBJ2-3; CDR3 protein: CASSLEGVITDTQYF; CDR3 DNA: TGCGCCAGCAGCTTGGAAGGGGTTATCACAGATACGCAGTATTTT
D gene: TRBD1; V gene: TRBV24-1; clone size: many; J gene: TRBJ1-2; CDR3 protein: CATSDRTGGPILGGYTF; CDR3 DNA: TGTGCCACCAGTGATCGGACAGGGGGCCCGATACTAGGAGGCTACACCTTC
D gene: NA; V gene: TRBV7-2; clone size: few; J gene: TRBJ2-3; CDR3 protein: CASSGTGQLTDTQYF; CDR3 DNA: TGTGCCAGCAGCGGGACCGGGCAGCTCACAGATACGCAGTATTTT
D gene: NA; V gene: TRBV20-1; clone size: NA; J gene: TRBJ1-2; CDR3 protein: CSAREGANYGYTF; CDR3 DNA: TGCAGTGCTAGAGAGGGAGCTAACTATGGCTACACCTTC
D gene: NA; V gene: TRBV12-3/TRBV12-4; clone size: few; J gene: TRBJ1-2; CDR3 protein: CASNPGGAQNYGYTF; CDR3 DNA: TGTGCCAGCAACCCGGGCGGGGCCCAGAACTATGGCTACACCTTC
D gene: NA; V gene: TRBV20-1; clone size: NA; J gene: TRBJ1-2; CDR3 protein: CSAPPGVDGYTF; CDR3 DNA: TGCAGTGCTCCGCCAGGGGTGGACGGCTACACCTTC
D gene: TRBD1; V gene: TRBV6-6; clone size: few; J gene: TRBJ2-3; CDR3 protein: CASNPGQGANTQYF; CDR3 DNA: TGTGCCAGCAACCCCGGACAGGGGGCAAATACGCAGTATTTT
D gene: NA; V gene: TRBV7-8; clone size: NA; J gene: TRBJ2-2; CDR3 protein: CASSLPPTVNTGELFF; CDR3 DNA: TGTGCCAGCAGCTTGCCACCGACTGTGAACACCGGGGAGCTGTTTTTT
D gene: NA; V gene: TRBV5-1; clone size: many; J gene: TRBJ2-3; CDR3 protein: CASSLGVGGGDTQYF; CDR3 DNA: TGCGCCAGCAGCTTGGGCGTAGGGGGAGGAGATACGCAGTATTTT
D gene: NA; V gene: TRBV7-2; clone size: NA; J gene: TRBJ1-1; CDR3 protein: CASSLSMGAQPEAFF; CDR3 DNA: TGTGCCAGCAGCTTAAGTATGGGGGCGCAGCCTGAAGCTTTCTTT
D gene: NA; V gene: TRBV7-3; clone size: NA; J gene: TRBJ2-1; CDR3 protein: CASSHPPRDEQFF; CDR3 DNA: TGTGCCAGCAGCCATCCCCCGCGGGATGAGCAGTTCTTC
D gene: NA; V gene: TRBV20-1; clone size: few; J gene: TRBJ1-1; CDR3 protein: CSARDPLTGTEAFF; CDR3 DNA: TGCAGTGCTAGAGATCCCCTTACAGGCACTGAAGCTTTCTTT
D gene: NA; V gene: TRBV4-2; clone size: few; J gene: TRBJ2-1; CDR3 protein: CASSQPGGLYNEQFF; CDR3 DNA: TGTGCCAGCAGCCAACCGGGGGGCCTGTACAATGAGCAGTTCTTC